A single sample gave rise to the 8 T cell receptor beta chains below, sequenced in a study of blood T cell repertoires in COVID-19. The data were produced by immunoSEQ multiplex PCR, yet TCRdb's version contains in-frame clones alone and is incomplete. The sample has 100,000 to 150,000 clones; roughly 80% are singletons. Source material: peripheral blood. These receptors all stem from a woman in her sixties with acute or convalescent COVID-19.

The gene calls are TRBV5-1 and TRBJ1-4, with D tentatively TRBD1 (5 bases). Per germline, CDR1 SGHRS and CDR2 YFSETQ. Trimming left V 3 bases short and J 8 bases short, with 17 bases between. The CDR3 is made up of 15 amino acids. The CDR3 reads CASSSTAGNNEKLFF. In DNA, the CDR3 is TGCGCCAGCAGCTCGACAGCAGGGAACAACGAAAAACTGTTTTTT.

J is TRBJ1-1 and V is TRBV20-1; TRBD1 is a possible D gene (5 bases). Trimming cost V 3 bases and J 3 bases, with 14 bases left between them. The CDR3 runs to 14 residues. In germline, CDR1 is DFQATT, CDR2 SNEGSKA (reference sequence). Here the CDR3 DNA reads TGCAGTGCTAGTGCAGGGAGGTCGGACACTGAAGCTTTCTTT. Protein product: CSASAGRSDTEAFF.

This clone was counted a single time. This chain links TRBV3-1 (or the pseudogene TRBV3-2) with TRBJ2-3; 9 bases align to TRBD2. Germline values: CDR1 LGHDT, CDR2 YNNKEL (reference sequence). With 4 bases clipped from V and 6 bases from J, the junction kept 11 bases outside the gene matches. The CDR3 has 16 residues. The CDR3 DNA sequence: TGTGCCAGCAGCCTGGCTAGCGGGATACACAGTGATACGCAGTATTTT. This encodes CASSLASGIHSDTQYF.

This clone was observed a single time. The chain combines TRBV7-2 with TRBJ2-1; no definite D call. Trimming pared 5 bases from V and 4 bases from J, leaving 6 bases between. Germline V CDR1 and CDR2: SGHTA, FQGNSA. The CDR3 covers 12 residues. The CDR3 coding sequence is TGTGCCAGCAGCCCCTTATACAATGAGCAGTTCTTC. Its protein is CASSPLYNEQFF.

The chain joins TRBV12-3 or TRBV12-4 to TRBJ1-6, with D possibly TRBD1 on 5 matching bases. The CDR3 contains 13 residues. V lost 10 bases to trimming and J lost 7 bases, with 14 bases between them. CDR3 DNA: TGTGCCACCCTGGGGGAGGGAAATTCACCCCTCCACTTT. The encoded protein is CATLGEGNSPLHF.

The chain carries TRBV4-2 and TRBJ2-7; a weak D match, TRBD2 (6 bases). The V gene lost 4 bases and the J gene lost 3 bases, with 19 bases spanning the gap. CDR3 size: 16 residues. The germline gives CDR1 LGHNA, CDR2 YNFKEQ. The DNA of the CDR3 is TGTGCCAGCAGCCCGTACTATCGGACTACCCGCTACGAGCAGTACTTC. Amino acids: CASSPYYRTTRYEQYF.

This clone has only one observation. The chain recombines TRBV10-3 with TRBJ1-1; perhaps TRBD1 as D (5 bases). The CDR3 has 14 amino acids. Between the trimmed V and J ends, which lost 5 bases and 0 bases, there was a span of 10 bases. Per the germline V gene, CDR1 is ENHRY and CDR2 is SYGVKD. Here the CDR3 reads CAISTGGMNTEAFF. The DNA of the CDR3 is TGTGCCATCAGTACGGGGGGAATGAACACTGAAGCTTTCTTT.

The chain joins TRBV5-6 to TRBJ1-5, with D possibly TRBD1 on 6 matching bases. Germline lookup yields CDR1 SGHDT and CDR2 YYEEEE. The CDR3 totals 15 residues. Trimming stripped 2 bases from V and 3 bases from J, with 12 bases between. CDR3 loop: CASSFGTLVNQPQHF. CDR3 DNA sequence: TGTGCCAGCAGCTTCGGGACACTTGTCAATCAGCCCCAGCATTTT.